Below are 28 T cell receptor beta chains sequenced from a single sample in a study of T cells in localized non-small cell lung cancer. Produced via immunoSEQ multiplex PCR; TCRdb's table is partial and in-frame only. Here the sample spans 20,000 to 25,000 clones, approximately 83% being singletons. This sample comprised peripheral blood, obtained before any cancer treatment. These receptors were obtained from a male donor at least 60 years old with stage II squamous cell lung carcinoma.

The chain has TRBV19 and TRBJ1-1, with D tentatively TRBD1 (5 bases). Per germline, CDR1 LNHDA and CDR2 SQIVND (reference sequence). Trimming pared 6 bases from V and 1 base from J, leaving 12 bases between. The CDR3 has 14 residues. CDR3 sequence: CASSSGRSNTEAFF. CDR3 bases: TGTGCCAGTAGCTCAGGGAGGTCGAACACTGAAGCTTTCTTT.

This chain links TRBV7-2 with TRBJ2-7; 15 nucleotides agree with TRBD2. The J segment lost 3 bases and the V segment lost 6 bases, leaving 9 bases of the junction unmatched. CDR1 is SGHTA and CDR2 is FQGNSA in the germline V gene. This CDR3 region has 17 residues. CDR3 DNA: TGTGCCAGCAGACCGGGACTAGCGGGAGGTAGGATCTACGAGCAGTACTTC. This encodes CASRPGLAGGRIYEQYF.

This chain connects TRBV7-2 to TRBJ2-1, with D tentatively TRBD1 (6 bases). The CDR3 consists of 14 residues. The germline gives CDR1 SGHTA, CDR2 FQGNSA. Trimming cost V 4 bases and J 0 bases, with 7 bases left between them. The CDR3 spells CASSSDSSYNEQFF. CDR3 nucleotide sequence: TGTGCCAGCAGCTCGGACAGCTCCTACAATGAGCAGTTCTTC.

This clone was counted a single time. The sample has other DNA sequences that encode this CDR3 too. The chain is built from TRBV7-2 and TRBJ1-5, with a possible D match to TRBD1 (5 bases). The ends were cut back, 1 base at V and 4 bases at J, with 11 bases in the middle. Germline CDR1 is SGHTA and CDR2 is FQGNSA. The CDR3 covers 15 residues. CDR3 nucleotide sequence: TGTGCCAGCAGCTTAGAGGGGACGGGAAATCAGCCCCAGCATTTT. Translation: CASSLEGTGNQPQHF. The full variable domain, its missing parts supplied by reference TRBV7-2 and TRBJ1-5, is GAGVSQSPSNKVTEKGKDVELRCDPISGHTALYWYRQSLGQGLEFLIYFQGNSAPDKSGLPSDRFSAERTGGSVSTLTIQRTQQEDSAVYLCASSLEGTGNQPQHFGDGTRLSIL.

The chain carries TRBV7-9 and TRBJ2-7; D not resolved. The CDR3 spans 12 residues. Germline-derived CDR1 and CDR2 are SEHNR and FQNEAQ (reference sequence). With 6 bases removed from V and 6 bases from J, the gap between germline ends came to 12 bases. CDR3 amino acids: CASSSERGEQYF. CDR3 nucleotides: TGTGCCAGCAGTTCTGAACGCGGCGAGCAGTACTTC.

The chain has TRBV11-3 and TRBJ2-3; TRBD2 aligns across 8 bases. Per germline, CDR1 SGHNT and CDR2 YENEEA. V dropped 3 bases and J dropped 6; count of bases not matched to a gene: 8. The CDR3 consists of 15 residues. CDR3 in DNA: TGTGCCAGCAGCTTCTCCGCGGGGGGCGGTGATACGCAGTATTTT. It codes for CASSFSAGGGDTQYF.

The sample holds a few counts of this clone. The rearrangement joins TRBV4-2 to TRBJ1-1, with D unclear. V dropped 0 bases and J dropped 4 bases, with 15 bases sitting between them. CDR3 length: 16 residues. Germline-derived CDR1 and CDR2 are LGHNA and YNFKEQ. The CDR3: CASSQDWLGGSTEAFF. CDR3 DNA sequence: TGTGCCAGCAGCCAAGATTGGCTGGGCGGGAGCACTGAAGCTTTCTTT.

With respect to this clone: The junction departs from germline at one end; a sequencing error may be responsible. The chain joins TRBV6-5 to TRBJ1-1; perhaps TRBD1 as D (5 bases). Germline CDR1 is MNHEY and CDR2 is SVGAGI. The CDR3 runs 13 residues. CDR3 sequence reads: CASSYMGETEAFF. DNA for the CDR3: TGTGCCAGTAGTTATATGGGGGAGACTGAAGCTTTCTTT.

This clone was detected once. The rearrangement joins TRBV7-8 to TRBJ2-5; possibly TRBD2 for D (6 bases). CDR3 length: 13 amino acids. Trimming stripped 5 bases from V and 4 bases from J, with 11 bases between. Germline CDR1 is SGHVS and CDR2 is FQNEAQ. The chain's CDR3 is CASSRDFSETQYF. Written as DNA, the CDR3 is TGTGCCAGCAGCCGGGACTTTTCAGAGACCCAGTACTTC.

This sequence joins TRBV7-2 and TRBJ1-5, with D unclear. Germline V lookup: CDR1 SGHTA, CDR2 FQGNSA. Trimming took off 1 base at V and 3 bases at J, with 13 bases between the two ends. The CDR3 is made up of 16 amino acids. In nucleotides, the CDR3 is TGTGCCAGCAGCTTAGATTCAGAGGCGTTCAATCAGCCCCAGCATTTT. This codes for CASSLDSEAFNQPQHF.

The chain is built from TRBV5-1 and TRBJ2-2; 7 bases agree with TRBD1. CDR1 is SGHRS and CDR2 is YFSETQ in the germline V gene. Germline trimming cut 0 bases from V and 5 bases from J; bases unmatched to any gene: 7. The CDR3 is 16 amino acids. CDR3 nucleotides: TGCGCCAGCAGCTTGGACAGGGGATTACGGACCGGGGAGCTGTTTTTT. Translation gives CASSLDRGLRTGELFF.

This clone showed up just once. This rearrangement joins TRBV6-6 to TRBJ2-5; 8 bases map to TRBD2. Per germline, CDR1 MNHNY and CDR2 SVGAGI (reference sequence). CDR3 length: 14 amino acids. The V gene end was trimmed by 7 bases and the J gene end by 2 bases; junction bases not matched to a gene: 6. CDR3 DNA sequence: TGTGCCAGCACCCCAGCGGGGGCTCAAGAGACCCAGTACTTC. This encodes CASTPAGAQETQYF.

The chain's CDR3 is CASSSRGQNTEAFF. The CDR3 DNA reads as TGTGCCAGCAGCTCCCGGGGCCAGAACACTGAAGCTTTCTTT. V and J are TRBV7-2 and TRBJ1-1; tentatively, D is TRBD1 (5 bases). Per the germline V gene, CDR1 is SGHTA and CDR2 is FQGNSA. The length of the CDR3 is 14 residues. Trimming pared 4 bases from V and 1 base from J, leaving 10 bases between. The whole variable domain, remainder taken from reference TRBV7-2 and TRBJ1-1, is GAGVSQSPSNKVTEKGKDVELRCDPISGHTALYWYRQSLGQGLEFLIYFQGNSAPDKSGLPSDRFSAERTGGSVSTLTIQRTQQEDSAVYLCASSSRGQNTEAFFGQGTRLTVV.

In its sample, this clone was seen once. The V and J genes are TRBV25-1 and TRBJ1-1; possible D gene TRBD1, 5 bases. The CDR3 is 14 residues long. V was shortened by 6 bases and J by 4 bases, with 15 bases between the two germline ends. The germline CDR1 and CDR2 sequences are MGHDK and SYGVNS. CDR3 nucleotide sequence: TGTGCCAGCAGGGAGAGCGGGGGGACCACTGAAGCTTTCTTT. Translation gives CASRESGGTTEAFF.

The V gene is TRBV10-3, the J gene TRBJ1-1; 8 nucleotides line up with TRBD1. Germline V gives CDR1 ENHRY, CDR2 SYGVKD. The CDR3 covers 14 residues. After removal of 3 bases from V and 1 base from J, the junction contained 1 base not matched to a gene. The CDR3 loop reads CAISEGQGNTEAFF. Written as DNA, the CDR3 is TGTGCCATCAGTGAAGGACAGGGGAACACTGAAGCTTTCTTT.

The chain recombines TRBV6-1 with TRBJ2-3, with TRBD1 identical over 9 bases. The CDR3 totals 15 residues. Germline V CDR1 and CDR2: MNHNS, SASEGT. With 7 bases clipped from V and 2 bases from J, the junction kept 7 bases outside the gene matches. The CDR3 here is CASTRDRASTDTQYF. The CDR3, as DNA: TGTGCCAGCACTCGGGACAGGGCTTCCACAGATACGCAGTATTTT.

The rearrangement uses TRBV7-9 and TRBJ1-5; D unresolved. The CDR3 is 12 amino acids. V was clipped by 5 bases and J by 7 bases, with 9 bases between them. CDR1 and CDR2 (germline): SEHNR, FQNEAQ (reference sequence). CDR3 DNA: TGTGCCAGCAGCGACACCAACCAGCCCCAGCATTTT. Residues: CASSDTNQPQHF.

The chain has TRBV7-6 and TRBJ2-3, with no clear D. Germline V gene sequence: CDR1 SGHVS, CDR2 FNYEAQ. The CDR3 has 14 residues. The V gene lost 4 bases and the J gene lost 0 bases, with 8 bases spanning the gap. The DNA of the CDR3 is TGTGCCAGCAGCTATAGCTCTAGCACAGATACGCAGTATTTT. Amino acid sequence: CASSYSSSTDTQYF.

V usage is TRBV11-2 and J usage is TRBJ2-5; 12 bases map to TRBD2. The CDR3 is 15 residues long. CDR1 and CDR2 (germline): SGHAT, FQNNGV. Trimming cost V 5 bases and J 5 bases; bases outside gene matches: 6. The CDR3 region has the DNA TGTGCCAGCAGCGCTAGCGGGGGGGCCGGCGAGACCCAGTACTTC. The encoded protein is CASSASGGAGETQYF.

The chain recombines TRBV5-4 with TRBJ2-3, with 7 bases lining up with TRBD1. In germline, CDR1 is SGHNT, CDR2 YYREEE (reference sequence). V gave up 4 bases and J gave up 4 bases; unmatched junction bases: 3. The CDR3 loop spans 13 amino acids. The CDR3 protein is CASSPQGADTQYF. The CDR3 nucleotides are TGTGCCAGCAGCCCCCAGGGGGCAGATACGCAGTATTTT.

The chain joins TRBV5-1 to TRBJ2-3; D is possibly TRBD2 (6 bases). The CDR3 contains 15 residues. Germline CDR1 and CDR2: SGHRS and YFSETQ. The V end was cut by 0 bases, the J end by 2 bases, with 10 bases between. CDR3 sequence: CASSLAGVPTDTQYF. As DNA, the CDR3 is TGCGCCAGCAGCTTGGCGGGGGTACCCACAGATACGCAGTATTTT.

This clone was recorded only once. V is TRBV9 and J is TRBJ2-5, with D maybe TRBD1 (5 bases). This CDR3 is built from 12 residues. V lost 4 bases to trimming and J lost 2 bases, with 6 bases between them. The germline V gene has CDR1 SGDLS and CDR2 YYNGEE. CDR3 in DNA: TGTGCCAGCAGCACAGGTCAAGAGACCCAGTACTTC. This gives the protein CASSTGQETQYF.

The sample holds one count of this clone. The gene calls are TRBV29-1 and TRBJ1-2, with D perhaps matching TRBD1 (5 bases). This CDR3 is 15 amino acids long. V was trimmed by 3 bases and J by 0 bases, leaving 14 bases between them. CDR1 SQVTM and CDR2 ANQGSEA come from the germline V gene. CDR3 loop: CSVDKGTSSNYGYTF. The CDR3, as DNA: TGCAGCGTTGATAAGGGGACTTCTTCTAACTATGGCTACACCTTC.

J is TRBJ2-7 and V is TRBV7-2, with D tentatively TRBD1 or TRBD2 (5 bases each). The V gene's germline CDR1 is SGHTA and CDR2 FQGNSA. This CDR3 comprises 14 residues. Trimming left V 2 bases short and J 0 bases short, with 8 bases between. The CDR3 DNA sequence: TGTGCCAGCAGCTTATCAGGGAGCTCCTACGAGCAGTACTTC. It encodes CASSLSGSSYEQYF.

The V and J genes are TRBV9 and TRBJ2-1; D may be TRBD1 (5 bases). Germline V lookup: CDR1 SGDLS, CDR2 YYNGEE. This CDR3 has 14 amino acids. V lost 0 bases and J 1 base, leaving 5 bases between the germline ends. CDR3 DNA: TGTGCCAGCAGCGTAGGACAGTCCTACAATGAGCAGTTCTTC. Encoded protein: CASSVGQSYNEQFF.

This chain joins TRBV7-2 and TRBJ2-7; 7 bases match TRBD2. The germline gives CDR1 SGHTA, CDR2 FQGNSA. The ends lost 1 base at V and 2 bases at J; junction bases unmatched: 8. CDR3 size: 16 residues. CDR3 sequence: CASSLDGAGSPYEQYF. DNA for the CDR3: TGTGCCAGCAGCTTAGACGGAGCGGGGAGTCCCTACGAGCAGTACTTC.

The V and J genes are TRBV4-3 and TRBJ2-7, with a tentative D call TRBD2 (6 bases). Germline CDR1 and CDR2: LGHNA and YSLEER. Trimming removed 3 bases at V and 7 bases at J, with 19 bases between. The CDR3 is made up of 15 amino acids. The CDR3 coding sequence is TGCGCCAGCAGCCAGGAGCGGGCCGGGGTAGGGGAGCAGTACTTC. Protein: CASSQERAGVGEQYF.

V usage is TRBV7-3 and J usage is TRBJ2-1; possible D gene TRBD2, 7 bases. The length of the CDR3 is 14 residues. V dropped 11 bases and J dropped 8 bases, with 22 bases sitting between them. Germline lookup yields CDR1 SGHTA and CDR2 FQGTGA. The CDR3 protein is CAASSRGGSDEQFF. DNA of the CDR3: TGTGCCGCTAGCTCCAGGGGCGGGAGCGATGAGCAGTTCTTC.